Shown below are 14 T cell receptor beta chains from a single sample sequenced in a study of blood T cell repertoires in COVID-19. Method: immunoSEQ multiplex PCR; TCRdb's copy keeps in-frame clones and lacks some. There are approximately 100,000 clones in the sample; approximately 80% occur only once, and around 9.3% lies in the top ten. Source material: peripheral blood. The receptors derive from a human donor in a cohort sampled during active COVID-19.

The sample holds a few counts of this clone. The rearrangement joins TRBV19 to TRBJ1-4; D gene ambiguous. The germline V and J ends were trimmed by 1 base and 7 bases, with 13 bases remaining between them. This CDR3 has 15 amino acids. Germline V gene lookup returns CDR1 LNHDA and CDR2 SQIVND (reference sequence). CDR3 amino acids: CASSIAAGLAEKLFF. In DNA form, the CDR3 reads TGTGCCAGTAGTATAGCCGCGGGGTTGGCTGAAAAACTGTTTTTT.

CDR3 sequence reads: CAISENDWITEAFF. CDR3 sequence (DNA): TGTGCCATCAGTGAAAATGACTGGATCACTGAAGCTTTCTTT. This chain links TRBV10-3 with TRBJ1-1; D not resolved. The germline V gene encodes CDR1 ENHRY and CDR2 SYGVKD. The CDR3 loop spans 14 amino acids. The V end was cut by 3 bases, the J end by 4 bases, with 12 bases between.

The chain couples TRBV15 to TRBJ2-3; TRBD2 matches at 10 bases. After removal of 1 base from V and 5 bases from J, the junction contained 9 bases not matched to a gene. This CDR3 has 17 amino acids. Germline loops: CDR1 LNHNV, CDR2 YYDKDF (reference sequence). CDR3 sequence reads: CATSRGLAGINLDTQYF. DNA of the CDR3: TGTGCCACCAGCAGAGGACTAGCGGGTATAAACCTAGATACGCAGTATTTT.

The chain has TRBV7-8 and TRBJ2-7, with 13 bases that match TRBD2. The CDR3 is made up of 17 amino acids. Germline V gene lookup returns CDR1 SGHVS and CDR2 FQNEAQ. V shed 4 bases and J 1 base; nucleotides not matched to a gene: 7. CDR3 protein: CASSSSRTSGGSYEQYF. The CDR3 DNA reads TGTGCCAGCAGCTCATCTAGGACTAGCGGGGGATCCTACGAGCAGTACTTC.

This clone has just one count. The V gene is TRBV5-1, the J gene TRBJ2-1; D ambiguous. CDR1 and CDR2 from the germline V gene are SGHRS and YFSETQ. This CDR3 spans 15 amino acids. V was pared by 5 bases and J by 2 bases, with 14 bases between. Written as DNA, the CDR3 is TGCGCCAGCAGTCCTCCAGCGAGTACCTACAATGAGCAGTTCTTC. Its translation is CASSPPASTYNEQFF.

The chain has TRBV11-3 and TRBJ1-5, with 12 bases fitting TRBD1. Germline CDR1 SGHNT, CDR2 YENEEA. This CDR3 spans 16 amino acids. The J segment lost 4 bases and the V segment lost 5 bases, leaving 6 bases of the junction unmatched. In DNA, the CDR3 is TGTGCCAGCAGCCCCGGGACAGGGGGCCGGAATCAGCCCCAGCATTTT. Its protein product is CASSPGTGGRNQPQHF. Supplemented by reference TRBV11-3 and TRBJ1-5, the full variable domain reads EAGVVQSPRYKIIEKKQPVAFWCNPISGHNTLYWYLQNLGQGPELLIRYENEEAVDDSQLPKDRFSAERLKGVDSTLKIQPAELGDSAVYLCASSPGTGGRNQPQHFGDGTRLSIL.

This clone was counted a single time. The gene calls are TRBV5-5 and TRBJ1-5; D possibly corresponds to TRBD1 (5 bases). The CDR3 length is 14 residues. CDR1 and CDR2 from the germline V gene are SGHKS and YYEKEE (reference sequence). V dropped 0 bases and J dropped 6 bases, with 10 bases sitting between them. CDR3 in amino acids: CASSLVVGAQPQHF. CDR3 nucleotides: TGTGCCAGCAGCTTGGTAGTTGGGGCTCAGCCCCAGCATTTT.

The chain joins TRBV19 to TRBJ1-2; TRBD1 might be the D (5 bases). The CDR3 consists of 15 residues. The germline V gene has CDR1 LNHDA and CDR2 SQIVND (reference sequence). V lost 3 bases to trimming and J lost 4 bases, with 15 bases between them. CDR3 in amino acids: CASSMQGTVPYGYTF. CDR3 coding DNA: TGTGCCAGTAGTATGCAGGGTACGGTTCCCTATGGCTACACCTTC.

A few counts support this clone. The genes are TRBV5-6 and TRBJ1-5; D not certain. The CDR3 is made up of 14 amino acids. The V end was cut by 2 bases, the J end by 7 bases, with 13 bases between. Germline lookup yields CDR1 SGHDT and CDR2 YYEEEE. The CDR3 sequence is CASSFNTGGQPQHF. The DNA of the CDR3 is TGTGCCAGCAGCTTTAACACGGGTGGGCAGCCCCAGCATTTT.

V is TRBV19 and J is TRBJ1-5; tentatively, D is TRBD1 (5 bases). Germline assignment: CDR1 LNHDA and CDR2 SQIVND (reference sequence). The CDR3 has 15 residues. Trimming shortened V by 2 bases and J by 5 bases, and 13 bases separated the two germline ends. CDR3 sequence: CASSIFIGGYQPQHF. In DNA form, the CDR3 reads TGTGCCAGTAGTATATTCATCGGGGGTTATCAGCCCCAGCATTTT.

This chain joins TRBV10-1 and TRBJ2-7; 7 nucleotides match TRBD1. V dropped 6 bases and J dropped 1; count of bases not matched to a gene: 18. The V gene's germline CDR1 is WNHNN and CDR2 SYGVQD (reference sequence). This CDR3 spans 18 amino acids. The CDR3 reads CASSPLRRDSEPSYEQYF. CDR3 DNA sequence: TGCGCCAGCAGCCCCCTACGCCGGGACAGCGAACCTTCCTACGAGCAGTACTTC.

CDR3 residues: CASRTGATNYGYTF. For the CDR3, the DNA is TGTGCCAGCAGAACAGGAGCTACTAACTATGGCTACACCTTC. V usage is TRBV6-6 and J usage is TRBJ1-2; a weak D match, TRBD1 (5 bases). The CDR3 extends over 14 amino acids. Germline V gene sequence: CDR1 MNHNY, CDR2 SVGAGI (reference sequence). Between the trimmed V and J ends, which lost 6 bases and 0 bases, there was a span of 11 bases.

This chain links TRBV19 with TRBJ2-2, with 8 bases identical to TRBD1. V shed 5 bases and J 1 base; nucleotides not matched to a gene: 3. Germline-derived CDR1 and CDR2 are LNHDA and SQIVND (reference sequence). The CDR3 is 15 residues long. The DNA for the CDR3 is TGTGCCAGTAGTTCCGGGACAGGGAACACCGGGGAGCTGTTTTTT. It yields the protein CASSSGTGNTGELFF.

The rearrangement links TRBV28 to TRBJ2-5; D gene ambiguous. Trimming shortened V by 6 bases and J by 1 base, and 6 bases separated the two germline ends. The CDR3 covers 12 residues. Germline CDR1 MDHEN, CDR2 SYDVKM. The CDR3 spells CASRRSQETQYF. The CDR3 coding sequence is TGTGCCAGCAGGCGAAGCCAAGAGACCCAGTACTTC.